These 9 T cell receptor beta chains were all obtained from the same sample, sequenced in a study of T cell changes during pregnancy in multiple sclerosis. Using immunoSEQ multiplex PCR, the repertoire was profiled, and TCRdb retains in-frame clones only, with some absent. The table lists under 90,000 clones, around 90% of them singletons. This material consisted of peripheral blood, taken after pregnancy. These receptor sequences come from a female donor in good health, enrolled as a control in a pregnancy study.

In DNA form, the CDR3 reads TGTGCCAGCAGTGAAGGAGGGGGCGGTGGCTACACCTTC. The encoded protein is CASSEGGGGGYTF. V gene TRBV2 combines with J gene TRBJ1-2; 7 bases map to TRBD1. J lost 7 bases, V lost 1 base, and 3 bases had no gene match. Germline-derived CDR1 and CDR2 are SNHLY and FYNNEI. This CDR3 is 13 amino acids long.

This clone was picked up one time. V is TRBV10-3 and J is TRBJ1-2; D remains unclear. CDR1 is ENHRY and CDR2 is SYGVKD in the germline V gene. The CDR3 totals 13 residues. Trimming took off 6 bases at V and 7 bases at J, with 15 bases between the two ends. The CDR3 nucleotides read TGTGCCATCAGAGAAGACACTCCCCCTGGCTACACCTTC. Protein: CAIREDTPPGYTF.

This clone came up once. This rearrangement joins TRBV4-2 to TRBJ2-7; D not certain. Germline V lookup: CDR1 LGHNA, CDR2 YNFKEQ. The V end was cut by 1 base, the J end by 0 bases, with 10 bases between. The CDR3 is 15 residues long. The CDR3 bases are TGTGCCAGCAGCCAAGGGTCAAGCCGCTCCTACGAGCAGTACTTC. Protein sequence: CASSQGSSRSYEQYF.

This clone was seen just once. V and J are TRBV28 and TRBJ1-1, with a weak D call TRBD1 (5 bases). Trimming pared 4 bases from V and 4 bases from J, leaving 13 bases between. Germline CDR1 and CDR2: MDHEN and SYDVKM. The length of the CDR3 is 14 residues. CDR3 sequence: CASSSVGGSTEAFF. The CDR3 coding sequence is TGTGCCAGCAGTTCAGTGGGGGGGAGCACTGAAGCTTTCTTT. Full variable domain (missing parts from reference TRBV28 and TRBJ1-1): DVKVTQSSRYLVKRTGEKVFLECVQDMDHENMFWYRQDPGLGLRLIYFSYDVKMKEKGDIPEGYSVSREKKERFSLILESASTNQTSMYLCASSSVGGSTEAFFGQGTRLTVV.

The chain joins TRBV18 to TRBJ2-5; the D gene is possibly TRBD2 (6 bases). This CDR3 contains 15 residues. Looked up from germline, CDR1 is KGHSH and CDR2 is LQKENI. The ends were cut back, 5 bases at V and 1 base at J, with 14 bases in the middle. The CDR3 is CASSAPRDFQETQYF. The DNA of the CDR3 is TGTGCCAGCTCAGCTCCCCGGGACTTCCAAGAGACCCAGTACTTC.

CDR3 bases: TGTGCCAGCAGTTCCACCGAAGGAACAGTCTATGGCTACACCTTC. Its translation is CASSSTEGTVYGYTF. The rearrangement links TRBV25-1 to TRBJ1-2; D call uncertain. Trimming stripped 5 bases from V and 4 bases from J, with 17 bases between. The germline CDR1 and CDR2 sequences are MGHDK and SYGVNS. This CDR3 has 15 residues.

The V and J genes are TRBV28 and TRBJ2-1; 7 bases line up with TRBD2. Germline CDR1 MDHEN, CDR2 SYDVKM. The CDR3 runs to 15 residues. V gave up 2 bases and J gave up 7 bases; unmatched junction bases: 8. The CDR3, as DNA: TGTGCCAGCAGTTTAGCCCCAGCGGGGAGAAATGAGCAGTTCTTC. Protein: CASSLAPAGRNEQFF.

This chain links TRBV27 with TRBJ2-5, with a weak D call TRBD1 (5 bases). Trimming cost V 5 bases and J 2 bases, with 9 bases left between them. The CDR3 totals 13 residues. Germline V gene lookup returns CDR1 MNHEY and CDR2 SMNVEV (reference sequence). The CDR3 here is CASSPDNQETQYF. In DNA, the CDR3 is TGTGCCAGCAGTCCGGACAATCAAGAGACCCAGTACTTC.

The chain uses TRBV4-1 and TRBJ2-5, with D perhaps matching TRBD1 (6 bases). This CDR3 has 15 residues. CDR1 MGHRA and CDR2 YSYEKL come from the germline V gene. Trimming left V 3 bases short and J 5 bases short, with 16 bases between. The CDR3 is CASSQSTGRKETQYF. CDR3 nucleotides: TGCGCCAGCAGCCAGTCTACAGGGCGTAAGGAGACCCAGTACTTC.